This TCR beta chain is from a study of T cell repertoires in cytomegalovirus infection. Concerning this clonotype itself: The antigen is undetermined.

The CDR3 runs to 14 residues. Germline-derived CDR1 and CDR2 are LGHNA and YNFKEQ. With V trimmed by 6 bases and J by 5 bases, 9 bases remained unmatched. MiXCR, run by TCRdb on the reads, gives a single entry per CDR3 protein. The sample carries hundreds of thousands of distinct CDR3 sequences, approximately 42% recorded once. Overall study results and limits: In two of eight donors, the top clonotype was HLA-C-restricted CMV-specific.

This sequence joins TRBV4-2 and TRBJ2-7; 8 positions agree with TRBD1. Sequenced material: cultured PBMCs, taken from culture after CMV antigen stimulation. This sequence was found in a human donor in good health (CMV status not recorded). Some clones in this sample may be carry-over from other donors' samples. For the CDR3, the DNA is TGTGCCAGCAGTACACCGGGACAGGTTAACGAGCAGTACTTC. It codes for CASSTPGQVNEQYF.